The TCR beta chain under discussion was sequenced for a study of blood T cell repertoires in COVID-19. Study as a whole: There were acute and convalescent COVID-19 samples, and they came from the United States, Italy and Spain. From T cells, B-cell-depleted T cells, or PBMCs came the material, which was cDNA or gDNA.

Original processing methods: For nucleated cells, counts were estimated from reference gene primer amplification. This table comes from immunoSEQ multiplex PCR, and its TCRdb copy is limited to in-frame clones, with some not included. The V and J calls and clone size were taken over from that table, and D and trimming were inferred from the DNA. This sample has over 200,000 clones; roughly 80% occur once, and the top ten carry approximately 5.4%. J lost 0 bases, V lost 3 bases, and 8 bases had no gene match. Germline assignment: CDR1 SGDLS and CDR2 YYNGEE. The CDR3 length is 17 residues. The clonotype originates from a human donor in a cohort sampled during active COVID-19. The material sequenced was peripheral blood. The gene calls are TRBV9 and TRBJ2-3, with 9 bases identical to TRBD1. The CDR3 reads CASSARPGTGSTDTQYF. In nucleotides, the CDR3 is TGTGCCAGCAGCGCCCGTCCCGGGACAGGGAGCACAGATACGCAGTATTTT.